This TCR beta chain was identified during a study of cytomegalovirus exposure and HLA in healthy donors. V shed 4 bases and J 5 bases; nucleotides not matched to a gene: 12. The CDR3 extends over 16 amino acids. The germline CDR1 and CDR2 sequences are PRHDT and FYEKMQ (reference sequence). An approximately 130-subject validation cohort, separate from the approximately 670-subject first cohort, supplied the donors. Method: immunoSEQ multiplex PCR; TCRdb's copy keeps in-frame clones and lacks some. In the table there are 56,000 or so clones, around nine tenths of which are singletons. The chain has TRBV13 and TRBJ2-7, with 9 bases identical to TRBD2. This TCR came from a man aged 18 to 35 in good health and CMV-seronegative. Sequenced material: PBMCs. Here the CDR3 reads CASSSPAGTSSNEQYF. CDR3 DNA: TGTGCCAGCAGCTCCCCCGCCGGGACTAGCTCAAACGAGCAGTACTTC.